One sample yielded the 18 T cell receptor beta chains listed below, sequenced in a study of CXCR3-negative and CXCR3-positive naive CD8 T cells. The authors made the TRB cDNA libraries by 5' RACE using UMI labels. Each CDR3 protein gets one entry in TCRdb, which reprocessed the 5' RACE reads and gives no DNA. This table lists approximately 53,000 distinct CDR3 sequences. Sequenced input: memory CD8+ T cells from blood. The receptors were sampled from a human donor in good health. Some clones in this sample may be carry-over from other donors' samples.

The chain couples TRBV7-8 to TRBJ2-3; TCRdb names TRBD1, which stays unverified in the absence of DNA. The CDR3 has 18 residues. The germline CDR1 and CDR2 sequences are SGHVS and FQNEAQ. CDR3: CASSLAPRGEFWTDTQYF.

This chain links TRBV28 with TRBJ2-1; the D gene TCRdb calls, TRBD1, cannot be checked with no DNA. This CDR3 is built from 13 residues. The germline V gene has CDR1 MDHEN and CDR2 SYDVKM. This CDR3 is CASSLEQGYEQFF.

The genes are TRBV13 and TRBJ2-7; the D gene TCRdb calls, TRBD1, cannot be checked with no DNA. The V gene's germline CDR1 is PRHDT and CDR2 FYEKMQ (reference sequence). The CDR3 has 14 amino acids. CDR3 sequence reads: CASSLGATGYEQYF.

This sequence joins TRBV5-5 and TRBJ1-1. The CDR3 extends over 13 amino acids. Looked up from germline, CDR1 is SGHKS and CDR2 is YYEKEE (reference sequence). The CDR3 is CASSLATHTEAFF.

The chain uses TRBV6-5 and TRBJ2-3; TCRdb names TRBD1, which stays unverified in the absence of DNA. CDR1 is MNHEY, CDR2 SVGAGI, per germline. The CDR3 is 15 amino acids. The CDR3 protein is CASSLQVDSADTQYF.

The CDR3 is CSVEGGEGLSYNEQFF. The rearrangement joins TRBV29-1 to TRBJ2-1; with no DNA, the TCRdb D assignment of TRBD2 cannot be verified. The germline V gene encodes CDR1 SQVTM and CDR2 ANQGSEA. This CDR3 has 16 amino acids.

The chain recombines TRBV7-9 with TRBJ2-1; TCRdb gives TRBD2 as the D gene, but with no DNA this cannot be confirmed. The CDR3 is 18 residues long. Germline lookup yields CDR1 SEHNR and CDR2 FQNEAQ (reference sequence). The CDR3 reads CASSPRGAGGRNYNEQFF.

The gene calls are TRBV29-1 and TRBJ1-2; there is no DNA to check the TCRdb D call of TRBD1. The germline V gene has CDR1 SQVTM and CDR2 ANQGSEA. The CDR3 covers 14 residues. The CDR3 reads CSVPPGQANYGYTF.

This chain joins TRBV20-1 and TRBJ2-1; the D gene TCRdb calls, TRBD1, cannot be checked with no DNA. The CDR3 is 14 amino acids. From germline, CDR1 is DFQATT and CDR2 SNEGSKA (reference sequence). The CDR3: CSARDMGADIAQFF.

The chain employs TRBV12-3 or TRBV12-4 and TRBJ2-1; TCRdb designates TRBD1, a call that cannot be tested without DNA. The CDR3 is made up of 15 amino acids. This CDR3 is CASSFGGAIYNEQFF.

This CDR3 reads CASSLKRGPYEQYF. The chain links TRBV5-6 to TRBJ2-7; TCRdb lists TRBD1, though no DNA is available to test this call. CDR3 length: 14 amino acids. Germline CDR1 SGHDT, CDR2 YYEEEE.

The chain recombines TRBV27 with TRBJ2-7. This CDR3 is 14 amino acids long. Germline CDR1 MNHEY, CDR2 SMNVEV (reference sequence). The CDR3 loop is CASSTRQESYEQYF.

J is TRBJ2-7 and V is TRBV7-6; there is no DNA to check the TCRdb D call of TRBD1. In germline, CDR1 is SGHVS, CDR2 FNYEAQ. The CDR3 extends over 12 amino acids. This CDR3 reads CASSSTGVEQYF.

The chain couples TRBV7-9 to TRBJ1-2. The germline V gene encodes CDR1 SEHNR and CDR2 FQNEAQ (reference sequence). The CDR3 consists of 13 residues. The CDR3 reads CASSPGGLYGYTF. Combining the CDR3 with reference TRBV7-9 and TRBJ1-2 gives the whole variable domain DTGVSQNPRHKITKRGQNVTFRCDPISEHNRLYWYRQTLGQGPEFLTYFQNEAQLEKSRLLSDRFSAERPKGSFSTLEIQRTEQGDSAMYLCASSPGGLYGYTFGSGTRLTVV.

The gene calls are TRBV29-1 and TRBJ2-2; the D call from TCRdb, TRBD1, cannot be confirmed without DNA. CDR1 is SQVTM and CDR2 is ANQGSEA in the germline V gene. This CDR3 has 15 amino acids. The chain's CDR3 is CSVEGGTPNTGELFF.

The rearrangement joins TRBV5-1 to TRBJ2-7; absent DNA, TCRdb's TRBD1 call cannot be checked. The CDR3 extends over 15 amino acids. Looked up from germline, CDR1 is SGHRS and CDR2 is YFSETQ. Here the CDR3 reads CASSLSGQGGDEQYF.

This clonotype ranks as medium-sized in terms of frequency. V is TRBV14 and J is TRBJ2-7. The CDR3 is 14 residues long. Germline V gene data show CDR1 as SGHDN and CDR2 as FVKESK. The CDR3 here is CASSPEGFSYEQYF.

This chain links TRBV7-9 with TRBJ2-2; the D call from TCRdb, TRBD1, cannot be confirmed without DNA. Germline V lookup: CDR1 SEHNR, CDR2 FQNEAQ (reference sequence). This CDR3 comprises 13 residues. CDR3 sequence reads: CASSPQGTGELFF.